This entry is about one T cell receptor (beta chain). This CDR3 region has 14 residues. CDR1 and CDR2 (germline): MDHEN, SYDVKM. V lost 4 bases and J lost 10, with 17 bases in between. The primer mix had 60 Vbeta and 13 Jbeta primers. TCRdb keeps only in-frame clones here, not all; method: immunoSEQ multiplex PCR. This table holds 90,000 to 150,000 clones, under 80% found once. These data originate in a study of cytomegalovirus exposure and HLA in healthy donors. The sequence was collected from a woman in her fifties or sixties in good health and CMV-seropositive. The gene calls are TRBV28 and TRBJ1-3; D uncertain. The material sequenced was PBMCs. The CDR3 sequence is CASSSNAVSVTIYF. CDR3 bases: TGTGCCAGCAGTTCAAATGCGGTTTCTGTGACCATATATTTT.